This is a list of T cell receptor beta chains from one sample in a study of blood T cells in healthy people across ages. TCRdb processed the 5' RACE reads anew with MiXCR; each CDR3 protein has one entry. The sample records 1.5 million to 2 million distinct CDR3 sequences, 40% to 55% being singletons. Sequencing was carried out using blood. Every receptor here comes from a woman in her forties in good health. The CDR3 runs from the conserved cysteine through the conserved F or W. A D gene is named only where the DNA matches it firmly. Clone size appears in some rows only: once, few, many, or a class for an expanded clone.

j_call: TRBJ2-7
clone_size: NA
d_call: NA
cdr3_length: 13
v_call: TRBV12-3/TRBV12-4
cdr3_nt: TGTGCCAGCAGACCTGACAGGAGCCACGAGCAGTACTTC
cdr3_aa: CASRPDRSHEQYF

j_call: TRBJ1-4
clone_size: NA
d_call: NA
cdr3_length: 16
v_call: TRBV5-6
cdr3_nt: TGTGCCAGCAGCTTTTTCCGGGCAGAGGGAATTGAAAAACTGTTTTTT
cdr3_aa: CASSFFRAEGIEKLFF

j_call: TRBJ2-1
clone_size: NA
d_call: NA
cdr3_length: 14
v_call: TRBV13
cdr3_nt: TGTGCCAGCAGGCAATGGGGGTCGGGGAATGAGCAGTTCTTC
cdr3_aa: CASRQWGSGNEQFF

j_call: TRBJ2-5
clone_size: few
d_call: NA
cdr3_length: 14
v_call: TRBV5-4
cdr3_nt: TGTGCCAGCAGCCCTGGCGTCCTTCAAGAGACCCAGTACTTC
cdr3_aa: CASSPGVLQETQYF

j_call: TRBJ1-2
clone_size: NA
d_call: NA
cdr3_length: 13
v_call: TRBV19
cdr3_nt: TGTGCCAGTACCCACACCCTAACAGTGGGCTACACCTTC
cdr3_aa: CASTHTLTVGYTF

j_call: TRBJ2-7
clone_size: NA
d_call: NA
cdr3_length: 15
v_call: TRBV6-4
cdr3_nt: TGTGCCAGCAGCGAGGGGTTGAGGGCCCCCTACGAGCAGTACTTC
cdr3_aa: CASSEGLRAPYEQYF

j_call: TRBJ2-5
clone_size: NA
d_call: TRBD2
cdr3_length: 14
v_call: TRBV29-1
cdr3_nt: TGCAGCGGTAGCGGGACCAGCTCCTACAATGAGCAGTACTTC
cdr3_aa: CSGSGTSSYNEQYF

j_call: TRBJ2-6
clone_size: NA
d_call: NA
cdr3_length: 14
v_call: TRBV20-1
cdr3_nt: TGCAGTGCTAGGTACCGCTCTGGGGCCAACGTCCTGACTTTC
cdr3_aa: CSARYRSGANVLTF

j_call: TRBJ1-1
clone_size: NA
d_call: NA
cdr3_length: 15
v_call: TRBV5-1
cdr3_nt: TGCGCCAGCAGCTCGGACGGGCAGTTGAACACTGAAGCTTTCTTT
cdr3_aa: CASSSDGQLNTEAFF

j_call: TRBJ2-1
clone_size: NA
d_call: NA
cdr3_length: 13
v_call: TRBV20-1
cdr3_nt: TGCAGTGCCCTGAGAGAGGTGTACAATGAGCAGTTCTTC
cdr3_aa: CSALREVYNEQFF

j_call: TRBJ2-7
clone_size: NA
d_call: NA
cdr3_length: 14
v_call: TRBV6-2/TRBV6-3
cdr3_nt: TGTGCCAGCAGGTACAGGACTCCTGGCTACGAGCAGTACTTC
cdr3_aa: CASRYRTPGYEQYF

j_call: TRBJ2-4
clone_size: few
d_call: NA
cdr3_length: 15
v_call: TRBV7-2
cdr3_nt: TGTGCCAGCAGCTCCCCTTGGGGGGGGGCGGACATTCAGTACTTC
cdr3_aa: CASSSPWGGADIQYF

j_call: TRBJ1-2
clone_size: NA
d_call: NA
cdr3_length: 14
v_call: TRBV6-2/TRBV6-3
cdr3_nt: TGTGCCAGCAGTTACTCCGGGACTACGGATGGCTACACCTTC
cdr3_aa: CASSYSGTTDGYTF

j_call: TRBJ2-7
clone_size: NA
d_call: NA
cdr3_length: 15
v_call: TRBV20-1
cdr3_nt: TGCAGTGCTAACCCCTCCGACAGAATAGCCTACGAGCAGTACTTC
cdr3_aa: CSANPSDRIAYEQYF